The rows below give T cell receptor beta chains drawn from one sample of a study of control samples from healthy donors and cancer patients. Data came from immunoSEQ multiplex PCR; TCRdb stores just in-frame clones and leaves some out. The listing records about 200,000 clones. The sample was blood. Receptors were obtained from a woman aged 30 to 39 in good health. Each CDR3 is given with its conserved first and last residue. Fields, in order: CDR3 DNA, CDR3 protein, J gene, D gene, V gene. D genes are given only for firm matches.

DNA: TGTGCCAGCAGCGCAGGGGGGCGAAAACTGTTTTTT
CDR3: CASSAGGRKLFF
J: TRBJ1-4
D: TRBD1
V: TRBV28

DNA: TGCGCCAGCAGCGTCACAGCAGTGAACACTGAAGCTTTCTTT
CDR3: CASSVTAVNTEAFF
J: TRBJ1-1
D: -
V: TRBV5-1

DNA: TGCAGCGTCCGAGAGGGAAACACCATATATTTT
CDR3: CSVREGNTIYF
J: TRBJ1-3
D: -
V: TRBV29-1

DNA: TGTGCCAGCAGATCTCCCGGGACACGAAACACTGAAGCTTTCTTT
CDR3: CASRSPGTRNTEAFF
J: TRBJ1-1
D: -
V: TRBV11-2

DNA: TGTGCCAGCTCCCCGGGACAGATGGGAGAGGAGCAGTACTTC
CDR3: CASSPGQMGEEQYF
J: TRBJ2-7
D: TRBD1
V: TRBV9

DNA: TGTGCCAGCTCACCGCTGGGGACCCAGTACTTC
CDR3: CASSPLGTQYF
J: TRBJ2-5
D: -
V: TRBV18

DNA: TGTGCCAGCAGTGATCCCGGGGCCTACGAGCAGTACTTC
CDR3: CASSDPGAYEQYF
J: TRBJ2-7
D: -
V: TRBV25-1

DNA: TGCAGCGTTGAGACAGTTAATTCCTACGAGCAGTACTTC
CDR3: CSVETVNSYEQYF
J: TRBJ2-7
D: -
V: TRBV29-1

DNA: TGTGCCAGCAGTTTCGGACAGTATAACACCATATATTTT
CDR3: CASSFGQYNTIYF
J: TRBJ1-3
D: -
V: TRBV28

DNA: TGTGCCAGCAGCTTGGACGGAAGCTCCTACAATGAGCAGTTCTTC
CDR3: CASSLDGSSYNEQFF
J: TRBJ2-1
D: -
V: TRBV11-2

DNA: TGTGCCAGCAGTGGGACAGGGAACTATGGCTACACCTTC
CDR3: CASSGTGNYGYTF
J: TRBJ1-2
D: TRBD1
V: TRBV2

DNA: TGTGCCAGCTCCAGAGGGGGGGCACATAACTATGGCTACACCTTC
CDR3: CASSRGGAHNYGYTF
J: TRBJ1-2
D: -
V: TRBV6-5

DNA: TGTGCCAGCAGCTTGGGGGATTCGGGAAAGCAGTACTTC
CDR3: CASSLGDSGKQYF
J: TRBJ2-7
D: -
V: TRBV5-5

DNA: TGTGCCAGCAGCCTAATTGGCCAGCCCCAGCATTTT
CDR3: CASSLIGQPQHF
J: TRBJ1-5
D: -
V: TRBV7-9

DNA: TGTGCCAGTAGTATAGGCCGAGGCCCCTATAGCAATCAGCCCCAGCATTTT
CDR3: CASSIGRGPYSNQPQHF
J: TRBJ1-5
D: -
V: TRBV19

DNA: TGTGCCAGCAGCCGCGACGGTTGGGGGATTTCCACCGGGGAGCTGTTTTTT
CDR3: CASSRDGWGISTGELFF
J: TRBJ2-2
D: -
V: TRBV9

DNA: TGCGCCAGCAGCCAAGATCCAGGGGCAAGTAACTATGGCTACACCTTC
CDR3: CASSQDPGASNYGYTF
J: TRBJ1-2
D: -
V: TRBV4-1

DNA: TGTGCCAGCAGCAAGACAGGGGGAAACACTGAAGCTTTCTTT
CDR3: CASSKTGGNTEAFF
J: TRBJ1-1
D: TRBD1
V: TRBV7-9

DNA: TGTGCCAGCAGCCCTGAGGAACAGGGGGCAGTGGGATCACCCCTCCACTTT
CDR3: CASSPEEQGAVGSPLHF
J: TRBJ1-6
D: TRBD1
V: TRBV28

DNA: TGTGCCAGCAGCTTAGTAATACGGGCTGAAGCTTTCTTT
CDR3: CASSLVIRAEAFF
J: TRBJ1-1
D: -
V: TRBV7-8

DNA: TGTGCCAGCTCACCACGTCCATACGAGCAGTACTTC
CDR3: CASSPRPYEQYF
J: TRBJ2-7
D: -
V: TRBV18

DNA: TGCGCCAGCAGCTTGGTCGGGGGGGGCGAGCAGTACTTC
CDR3: CASSLVGGGEQYF
J: TRBJ2-7
D: TRBD2
V: TRBV5-1

DNA: TGTGCCAGCAGTTTAGCGTTGAATCAGCCCCAGCATTTT
CDR3: CASSLALNQPQHF
J: TRBJ1-5
D: -
V: TRBV12-3/TRBV12-4

DNA: TGTGCCAGCAGTTGGGAGGGAGGACAGGCGAGCCAGCATTTT
CDR3: CASSWEGGQASQHF
J: TRBJ1-5
D: TRBD1
V: TRBV6-6

DNA: TGTGCCAGCAGCAAAGAAACAGGGGACCTCGAAACCCCTACCTACGAGCAGTACTTC
CDR3: CASSKETGDLETPTYEQYF
J: TRBJ2-7
D: -
V: TRBV21-1

DNA: TGTGCCAGCAGCTCCGGGACAGGGGGTAGGAACGAGCAGTACTTC
CDR3: CASSSGTGGRNEQYF
J: TRBJ2-7
D: TRBD1
V: TRBV6-5

DNA: TGTGCCTGGAGTGCGGGTCCCGAGCAGTACTTC
CDR3: CAWSAGPEQYF
J: TRBJ2-7
D: -
V: TRBV30

DNA: TGCGCCAGCAGTGTAGGGACTAGAAAGAATACGCAGTATTTT
CDR3: CASSVGTRKNTQYF
J: TRBJ2-3
D: TRBD2
V: TRBV10-2

DNA: TGTGCCAGCAGCTCCAGGACAGGGGCCTCCAACTATGGCTACACCTTC
CDR3: CASSSRTGASNYGYTF
J: TRBJ1-2
D: TRBD1
V: TRBV4-2

DNA: TGTGCCAGCAGCGTAGAGAACGAGCGGGAGACCCAGTACTTC
CDR3: CASSVENERETQYF
J: TRBJ2-5
D: -
V: TRBV9

DNA: TGTGCCAGCAGTGAGGCAGAACCCAGGAACTATGGCTACACCTTC
CDR3: CASSEAEPRNYGYTF
J: TRBJ1-2
D: -
V: TRBV2

DNA: TGTGCCACCAGCAGACAACAGGGGGTTGGATTCAATTCACCCCTCCACTTT
CDR3: CATSRQQGVGFNSPLHF
J: TRBJ1-6
D: TRBD1
V: TRBV15

DNA: TGTGCCAGCAGTGTGAGAGGATACAGGGGGCGAGAGACCCAGTACTTC
CDR3: CASSVRGYRGRETQYF
J: TRBJ2-5
D: TRBD1
V: TRBV28

DNA: TGTGCCAGCATGAACTGGGGAGGTGAAAAACTGTTTTTT
CDR3: CASMNWGGEKLFF
J: TRBJ1-4
D: -
V: TRBV27

DNA: TGTGCCAGCACCCGGGGGGGTAGCCCACCCTTC
CDR3: CASTRGGSPPF
J: TRBJ1-2
D: -
V: TRBV2

DNA: TGTGCCAGTAGTATAGGTGGGGCAACTGGGGCCAACGTCCTGACTTTC
CDR3: CASSIGGATGANVLTF
J: TRBJ2-6
D: -
V: TRBV19

DNA: TGCGCCAGCAGCTTGGGGGGCAGGGAGTACACTGAAGCTTTCTTT
CDR3: CASSLGGREYTEAFF
J: TRBJ1-1
D: -
V: TRBV5-1

DNA: TGTGCCAGCAGCGGCCCAACCAGGGGGCAGGGCTACACCTTC
CDR3: CASSGPTRGQGYTF
J: TRBJ1-2
D: TRBD1
V: TRBV9

DNA: TGTGCCAGCAGGCCTACTCCGGGGGGAGATACGCAGTATTTT
CDR3: CASRPTPGGDTQYF
J: TRBJ2-3
D: TRBD2
V: TRBV6-5

DNA: TGTGCCAGCAGTTTGGGACAGCTTACCTACGAGCAGTACTTC
CDR3: CASSLGQLTYEQYF
J: TRBJ2-7
D: TRBD1
V: TRBV28

DNA: TGCGCCAGCTACCTGGAGGGGGGGATTAGCACAGATACGCAGTATTTT
CDR3: CASYLEGGISTDTQYF
J: TRBJ2-3
D: -
V: TRBV5-1

DNA: TGTGCCAGCAGAGGACAGGGGGCGCGGGGCTACACCTTC
CDR3: CASRGQGARGYTF
J: TRBJ1-2
D: TRBD1
V: TRBV27

DNA: TGTGCCAGCAGTCCGAACGCGGAGACCCAGTACTTC
CDR3: CASSPNAETQYF
J: TRBJ2-5
D: -
V: TRBV12-3/TRBV12-4

DNA: TGTGCCAGCAGCTACCTACTCGGGGGAAACACTGAAGCTTTCTTT
CDR3: CASSYLLGGNTEAFF
J: TRBJ1-1
D: -
V: TRBV4-2

DNA: TGCGCCAGCAGACTCCCCCAGGACGAGAAGAACACTGAAGCTTTCTTT
CDR3: CASRLPQDEKNTEAFF
J: TRBJ1-1
D: -
V: TRBV5-1